The sequence of this T cell receptor (beta chain) was determined in a study of technical replicates of blood from a handful of donors. Germline V gene lookup returns CDR1 SGHTA and CDR2 FQGTGA. The trim removed 4 bases at V and 4 bases at J, leaving 4 bases unmatched. This CDR3 has 13 amino acids. Libraries were prepared by immunoSEQ multiplex PCR; TCRdb keeps only in-frame clonotypes and omits some of them. The repertoire consists of under 100,000 clones, with about 96% occurring once and the leading ten covering about 0.3%. The chain recombines TRBV7-3 with TRBJ2-7, with 7 bases identical to TRBD2. The clonotype originates from a human donor in good health. The material sequenced was T cells isolated from PBMCs. DNA of the CDR3: TGTGCCAGCAGCTGGAGCGGGACTTACGAGCAGTACTTC. Its protein is CASSWSGTYEQYF.